This T cell receptor (beta chain) was recorded in a study of PD-L1 blockade in urothelial cancer. Turning to the study itself: Males with bladder-origin urothelial cancer constituted about nine tenths of the roughly 29 patients.

As for time point: pretreatment peripheral blood. Each patient's cancer was a locally advanced or metastatic urothelial carcinoma. TCR analog templates of synthetic origin were spiked into each PCR. Sequencing used immunoSEQ multiplex PCR; TCRdb keeps in-frame clones, though not all of them. Of fewer than 50,000 clones listed, more than 65% were seen once; the top ten hold about 10%. The sequence was obtained from a man aged 65 to 85 with urothelial cancer. Sequences were derived from PBMCs, sampled around atezolizumab (anti-PD-L1) treatment.

The CDR3 DNA reads TGTGCCAGCAGTTCAGGGTCAGGTGGTTCCAATGAGCAGTTCTTC. Translated: CASSSGSGGSNEQFF. V is TRBV27 and J is TRBJ2-1, with D maybe TRBD1 (5 bases). This CDR3 comprises 15 residues. CDR1 MNHEY and CDR2 SMNVEV come from the germline V gene (reference sequence). The V gene lost 4 bases and the J gene lost 6 bases, with 16 bases spanning the gap.